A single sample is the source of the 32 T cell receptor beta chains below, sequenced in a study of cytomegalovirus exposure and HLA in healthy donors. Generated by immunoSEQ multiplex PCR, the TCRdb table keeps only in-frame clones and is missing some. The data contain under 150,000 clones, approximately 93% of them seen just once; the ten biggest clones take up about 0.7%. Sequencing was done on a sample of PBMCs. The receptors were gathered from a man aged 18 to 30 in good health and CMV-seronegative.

CDR3 region: CASSAGGIRTDTQYF. DNA of the CDR3: TGTGCCAGCAGTGCCGGGGGGATACGCACAGATACGCAGTATTTT. The chain is built from TRBV6-1 and TRBJ2-3, with 7 bases aligning to TRBD2. The CDR3 runs to 15 residues. Trimming removed 4 bases from V and 1 base from J; junction bases left unmatched: 5. Germline V gives CDR1 MNHNS, CDR2 SASEGT.

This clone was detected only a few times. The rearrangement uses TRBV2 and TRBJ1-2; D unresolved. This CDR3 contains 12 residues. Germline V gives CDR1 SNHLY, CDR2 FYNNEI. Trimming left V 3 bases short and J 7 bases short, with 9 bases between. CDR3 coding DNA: TGTGCCAGCAGTGACCTCGAGCGTGGCTACACCTTC. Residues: CASSDLERGYTF.

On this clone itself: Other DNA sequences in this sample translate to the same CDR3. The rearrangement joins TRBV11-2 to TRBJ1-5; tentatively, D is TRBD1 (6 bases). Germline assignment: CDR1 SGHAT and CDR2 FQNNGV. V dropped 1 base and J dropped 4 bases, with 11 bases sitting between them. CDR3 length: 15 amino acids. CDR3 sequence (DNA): TGTGCCAGCAGCTTAGGCCAGGGGCCAAATCAGCCCCAGCATTTT. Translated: CASSLGQGPNQPQHF.

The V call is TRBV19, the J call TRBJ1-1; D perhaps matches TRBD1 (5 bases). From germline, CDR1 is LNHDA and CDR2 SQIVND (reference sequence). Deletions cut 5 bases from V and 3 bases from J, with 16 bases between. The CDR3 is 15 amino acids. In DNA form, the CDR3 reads TGTGCCAGTAGTTCCGGGGGTTTCGGGTACACTGAAGCTTTCTTT. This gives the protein CASSSGGFGYTEAFF.

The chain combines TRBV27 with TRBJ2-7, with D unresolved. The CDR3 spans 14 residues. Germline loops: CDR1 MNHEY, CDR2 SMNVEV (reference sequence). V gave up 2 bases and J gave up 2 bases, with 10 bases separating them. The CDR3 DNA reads TGTGCCAGCAGTTTAGTAGGTACAGCCTACGAGCAGTACGTC. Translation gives CASSLVGTAYEQYV.

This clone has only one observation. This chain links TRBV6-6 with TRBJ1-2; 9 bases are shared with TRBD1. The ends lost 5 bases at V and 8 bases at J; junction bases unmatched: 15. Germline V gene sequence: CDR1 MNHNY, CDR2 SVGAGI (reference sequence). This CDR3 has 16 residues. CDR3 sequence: CASSQIRTGAIGGYTF. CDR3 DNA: TGTGCCAGCAGTCAAATAAGGACAGGGGCCATTGGGGGCTACACCTTC.

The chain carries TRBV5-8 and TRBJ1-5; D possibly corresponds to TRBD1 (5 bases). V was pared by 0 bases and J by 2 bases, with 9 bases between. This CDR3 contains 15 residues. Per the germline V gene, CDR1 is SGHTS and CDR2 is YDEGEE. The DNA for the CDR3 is TGTGCCAGCAGCTTGGGCAGGGCGGGCAATCAGCCCCAGCATTTT. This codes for CASSLGRAGNQPQHF.

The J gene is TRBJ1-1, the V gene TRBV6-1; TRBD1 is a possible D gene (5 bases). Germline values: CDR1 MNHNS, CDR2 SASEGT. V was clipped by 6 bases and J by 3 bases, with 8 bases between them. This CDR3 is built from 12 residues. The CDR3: CASRTVYTEAFF. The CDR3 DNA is TGTGCCAGCAGGACAGTTTACACTGAAGCTTTCTTT.

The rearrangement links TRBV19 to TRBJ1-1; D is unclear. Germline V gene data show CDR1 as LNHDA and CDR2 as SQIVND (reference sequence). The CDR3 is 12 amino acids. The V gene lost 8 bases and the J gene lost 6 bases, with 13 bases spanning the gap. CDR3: CASSRRGPEAFF. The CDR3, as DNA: TGTGCCAGTTCTCGACGGGGTCCTGAAGCTTTCTTT.

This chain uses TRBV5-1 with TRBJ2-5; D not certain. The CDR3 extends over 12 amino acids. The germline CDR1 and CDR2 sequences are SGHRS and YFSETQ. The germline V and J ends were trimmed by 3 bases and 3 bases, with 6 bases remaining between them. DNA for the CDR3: TGCGCCAGCAGCTCTACAGAAGAGACCCAGTACTTC. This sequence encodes CASSSTEETQYF. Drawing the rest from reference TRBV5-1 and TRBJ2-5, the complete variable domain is KAGVTQTPRYLIKTRGQQVTLSCSPISGHRSVSWYQQTPGQGLQFLFEYFSETQRNKGNFPGRFSGRQFSNSRSEMNVSTLELGDSALYLCASSSTEETQYFGPGTRLLVL.

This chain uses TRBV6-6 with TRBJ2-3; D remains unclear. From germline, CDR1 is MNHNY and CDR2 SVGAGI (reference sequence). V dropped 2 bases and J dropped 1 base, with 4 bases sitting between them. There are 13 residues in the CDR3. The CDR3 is CASSYLGTDTQYF. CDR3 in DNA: TGTGCCAGCAGTTACCTCGGCACAGATACGCAGTATTTT.

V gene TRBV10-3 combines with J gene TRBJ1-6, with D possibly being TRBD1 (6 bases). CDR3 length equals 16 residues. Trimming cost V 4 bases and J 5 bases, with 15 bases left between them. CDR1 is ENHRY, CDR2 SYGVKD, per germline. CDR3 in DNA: TGTGCCATCAGTGCGACAGGACCCGCTAATAATTCACCCCTCCACTTT. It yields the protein CAISATGPANNSPLHF.

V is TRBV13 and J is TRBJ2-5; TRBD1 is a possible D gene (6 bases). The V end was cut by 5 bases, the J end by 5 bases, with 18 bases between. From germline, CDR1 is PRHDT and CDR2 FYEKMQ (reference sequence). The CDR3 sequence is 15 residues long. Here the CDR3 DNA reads TGTGCCAGCAGCCCACGACGAGCCACAGGGGAGACCCAGTACTTC. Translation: CASSPRRATGETQYF.

The CDR3: CASSQEAVPTNEKLFF. DNA of the CDR3: TGCGCCAGCAGCCAAGAGGCGGTTCCAACTAATGAAAAACTGTTTTTT. This chain joins TRBV4-1 and TRBJ1-4; D not resolved. Trimming pared 0 bases from V and 0 bases from J, leaving 8 bases between. CDR1 and CDR2 from the germline V gene are MGHRA and YSYEKL. CDR3 size: 16 residues.

The CDR3 bases are TGTGCCAGCAGCTTAGGGAGTGGGGCCAACGTCCTGACTTTC. Protein sequence: CASSLGSGANVLTF. V gene TRBV7-3 combines with J gene TRBJ2-6, with D possibly TRBD2 on 5 matching bases. The germline V and J ends were trimmed by 2 bases and 3 bases, with 5 bases remaining between them. The CDR3 has 14 amino acids. Germline lookup yields CDR1 SGHTA and CDR2 FQGTGA.

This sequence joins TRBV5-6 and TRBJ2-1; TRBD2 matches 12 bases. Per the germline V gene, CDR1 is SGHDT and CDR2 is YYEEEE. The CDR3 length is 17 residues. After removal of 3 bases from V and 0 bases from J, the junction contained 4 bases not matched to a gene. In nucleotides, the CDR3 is TGTGCCAGCAGCTCCACTAGCGGGAGGATCTCCTACAATGAGCAGTTCTTC. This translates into CASSSTSGRISYNEQFF.

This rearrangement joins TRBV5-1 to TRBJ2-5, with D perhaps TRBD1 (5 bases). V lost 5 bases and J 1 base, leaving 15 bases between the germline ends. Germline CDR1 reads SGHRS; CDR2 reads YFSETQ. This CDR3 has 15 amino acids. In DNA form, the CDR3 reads TGCGCCAGCAGTCCTGTACATGGGGCCCAAGAGACCCAGTACTTC. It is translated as CASSPVHGAQETQYF.

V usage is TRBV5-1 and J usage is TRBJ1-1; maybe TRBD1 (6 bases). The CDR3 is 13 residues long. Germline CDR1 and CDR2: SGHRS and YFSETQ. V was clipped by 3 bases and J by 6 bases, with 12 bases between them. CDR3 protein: CASSSGQSSEAFF. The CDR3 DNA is TGCGCCAGCAGCTCCGGACAGTCGTCTGAAGCTTTCTTT.

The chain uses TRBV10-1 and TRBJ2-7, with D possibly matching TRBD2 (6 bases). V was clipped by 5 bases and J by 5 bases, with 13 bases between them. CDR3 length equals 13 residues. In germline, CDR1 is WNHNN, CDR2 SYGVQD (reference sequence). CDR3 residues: CASSPGGRDEQYF. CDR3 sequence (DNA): TGCGCCAGCAGTCCTGGGGGGAGAGACGAGCAGTACTTC.

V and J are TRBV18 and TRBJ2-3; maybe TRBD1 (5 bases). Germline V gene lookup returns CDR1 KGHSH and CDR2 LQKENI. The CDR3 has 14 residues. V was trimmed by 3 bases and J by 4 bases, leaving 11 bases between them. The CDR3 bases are TGTGCCAGCTCACCTTCCAGGGTTTCAGATACGCAGTATTTT. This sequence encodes CASSPSRVSDTQYF.

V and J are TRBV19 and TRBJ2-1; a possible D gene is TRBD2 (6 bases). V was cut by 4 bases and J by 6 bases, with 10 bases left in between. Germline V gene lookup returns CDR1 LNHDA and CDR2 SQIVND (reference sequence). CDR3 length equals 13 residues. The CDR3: CASSRWTTNEQFF. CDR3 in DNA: TGTGCCAGTAGTAGATGGACTACCAATGAGCAGTTCTTC. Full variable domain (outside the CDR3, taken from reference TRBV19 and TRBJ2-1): DGGITQSPKYLFRKEGQNVTLSCEQNLNHDAMYWYRQDPGQGLRLIYYSQIVNDFQKGDIAEGYSVSREKKESFPLTVTSAQKNPTAFYLCASSRWTTNEQFFGPGTRLTVL.

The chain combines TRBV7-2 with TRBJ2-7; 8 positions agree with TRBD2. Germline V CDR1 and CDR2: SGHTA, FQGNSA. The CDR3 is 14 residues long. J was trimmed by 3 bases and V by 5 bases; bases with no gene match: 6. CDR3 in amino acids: CASSISGGNYEQYF. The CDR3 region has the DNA TGTGCCAGCAGCATCAGCGGGGGCAACTACGAGCAGTACTTC.

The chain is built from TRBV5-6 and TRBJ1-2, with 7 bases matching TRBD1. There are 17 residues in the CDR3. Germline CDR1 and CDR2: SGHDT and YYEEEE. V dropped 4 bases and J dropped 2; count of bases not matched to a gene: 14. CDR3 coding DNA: TGTGCCAGCAGCAACACAGGGGCCAGAATGGCAAACTATGGCTACACCTTC. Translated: CASSNTGARMANYGYTF.

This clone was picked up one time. The CDR3 DNA reads TGTGCCAGCAGGCGGGCCCGAGATACTGAAAAACTGTTTTTT. Protein product: CASRRARDTEKLFF. V gene TRBV5-8 combines with J gene TRBJ1-4, with D uncertain. Germline CDR1 is SGHTS and CDR2 is YDEGEE. Trimming pared 5 bases from V and 7 bases from J, leaving 15 bases between. The CDR3 runs 14 residues.

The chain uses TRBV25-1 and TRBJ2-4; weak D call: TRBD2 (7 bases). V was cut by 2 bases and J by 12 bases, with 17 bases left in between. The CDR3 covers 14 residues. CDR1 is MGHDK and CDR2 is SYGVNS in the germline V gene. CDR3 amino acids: CASSEPGRGGRQYF. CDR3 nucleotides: TGTGCCAGCAGTGAACCAGGCAGGGGAGGGCGTCAGTACTTC.

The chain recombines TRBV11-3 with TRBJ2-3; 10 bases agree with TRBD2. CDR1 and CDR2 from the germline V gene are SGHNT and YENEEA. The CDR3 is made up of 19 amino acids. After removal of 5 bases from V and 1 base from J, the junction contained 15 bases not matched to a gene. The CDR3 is CASSPPGVAGGMGTDTQYF. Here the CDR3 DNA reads TGTGCCAGCAGCCCTCCTGGTGTAGCGGGAGGTATGGGCACAGATACGCAGTATTTT.

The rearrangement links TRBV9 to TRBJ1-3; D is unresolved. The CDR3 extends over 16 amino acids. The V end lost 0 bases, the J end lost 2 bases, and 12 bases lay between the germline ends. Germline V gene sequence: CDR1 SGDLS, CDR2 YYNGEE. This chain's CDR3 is CASSVGATPPGNTIYF. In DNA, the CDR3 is TGTGCCAGCAGCGTAGGGGCGACCCCCCCTGGAAACACCATATATTTT.

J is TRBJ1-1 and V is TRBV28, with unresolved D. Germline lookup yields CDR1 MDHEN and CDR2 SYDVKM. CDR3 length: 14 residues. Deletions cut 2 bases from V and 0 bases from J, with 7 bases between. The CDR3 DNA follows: TGTGCCAGCAGTTTACAGTCCATGAACACTGAAGCTTTCTTT. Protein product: CASSLQSMNTEAFF.

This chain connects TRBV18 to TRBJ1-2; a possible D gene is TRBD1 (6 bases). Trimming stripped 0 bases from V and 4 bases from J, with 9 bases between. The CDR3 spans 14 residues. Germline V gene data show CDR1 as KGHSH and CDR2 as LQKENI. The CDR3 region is CASSPPGQIYGYTF. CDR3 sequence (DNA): TGTGCCAGCTCACCACCCGGACAGATCTATGGCTACACCTTC.

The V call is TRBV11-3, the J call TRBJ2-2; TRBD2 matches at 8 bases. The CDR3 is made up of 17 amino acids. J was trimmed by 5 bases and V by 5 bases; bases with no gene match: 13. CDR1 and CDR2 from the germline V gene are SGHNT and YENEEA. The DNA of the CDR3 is TGTGCCAGCAGCCCCGGGGGGGTTGTTGGTGAGACCGGGGAGCTGTTTTTT. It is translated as CASSPGGVVGETGELFF.

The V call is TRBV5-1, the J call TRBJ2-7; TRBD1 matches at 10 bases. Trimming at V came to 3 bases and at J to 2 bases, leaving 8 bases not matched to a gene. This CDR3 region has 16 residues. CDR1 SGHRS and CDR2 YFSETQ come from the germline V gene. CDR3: CASSSGPGQGTYEQYF. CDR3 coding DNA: TGCGCCAGCAGCTCGGGTCCGGGACAGGGGACCTACGAGCAGTACTTC.

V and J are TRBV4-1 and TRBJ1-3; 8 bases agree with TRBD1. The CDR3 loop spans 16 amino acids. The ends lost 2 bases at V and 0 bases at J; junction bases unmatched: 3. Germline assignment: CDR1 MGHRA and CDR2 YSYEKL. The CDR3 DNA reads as TGCGCCAGCAGCCAACCTACAGGGGGCTCTGGAAACACCATATATTTT. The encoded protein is CASSQPTGGSGNTIYF.